This TCR beta chain is from a study of shared clonotypes between healthy human individuals. Study results and limitations: The genetic and exposure-history diversity represented was limited by few donors.

Nashville, Tennessee was home to all donors, each a Caucasian adult. This clone was counted between two and nine times. Antigen: not known. Splitting of each subset's genomic DNA was done evenly across several immunoSEQ plates. Assay used: immunoSEQ multiplex PCR; TCRdb lists only in-frame clones, some missing. The table includes approximately 500,000 clones, 79% detected once. Germline CDR1 SGHAT, CDR2 FQNNGV. Trimming left V 2 bases short and J 3 bases short, with 20 bases between. This CDR3 region has 17 residues. Sequencing was done on a sample of PBMCs. The sequence derives from a woman aged 40 to 49 in good health. Some clones in this sample may be carry-over from other donors' samples. J is TRBJ2-7 and V is TRBV11-2, with a possible D match to TRBD2 (5 bases). CDR3 sequence (DNA): TGTGCCAGCAGCTTATCATCGGCTAGCTCACTTAACTACGAGCAGTACTTC. This sequence encodes CASSLSSASSLNYEQYF.